The 8 T cell receptor beta chains below come from one sample, sequenced in a study of shared clonotypes between healthy human individuals. Profiling relied on immunoSEQ multiplex PCR, and the TCRdb table lists in-frame clones only, not all of them. The sample holds more than 2 million clones, about 95% seen once. Naive-designated CD8 cells lacked CD45RO, were positively enriched for CCR7, and omitted terminally differentiated effector memory CD45RA+ cells. Sequencing was performed on naive CD8+ T cells sorted from blood. The receptor source for this set is a man aged 18 to 35 in good health.

V gene TRBV4-1 combines with J gene TRBJ2-1; D is perhaps TRBD2 (6 bases). CDR1 and CDR2 from the germline V gene are MGHRA and YSYEKL. V was cut by 4 bases and J by 0 bases, with 13 bases left in between. The CDR3 has 16 residues. The CDR3 DNA sequence: TGCGCCAGCAGCCTCTCGGGAGAACTCTCCTACAATGAGCAGTTCTTC. Translation gives CASSLSGELSYNEQFF.

The V and J genes are TRBV19 and TRBJ1-5; 7 nucleotides align to TRBD1. The V gene end was trimmed by 7 bases and the J gene end by 4 bases; junction bases not matched to a gene: 10. Germline V gives CDR1 LNHDA, CDR2 SQIVND (reference sequence). This CDR3 is built from 15 residues. CDR3: CASTVQGWGNQPQHF. The CDR3 DNA reads TGTGCCAGTACCGTACAGGGGTGGGGGAATCAGCCCCAGCATTTT. The entire variable domain, with the rest obtained from reference TRBV19 and TRBJ1-5, is as follows: DGGITQSPKYLFRKEGQNVTLSCEQNLNHDAMYWYRQDPGQGLRLIYYSQIVNDFQKGDIAEGYSVSREKKESFPLTVTSAQKNPTAFYLCASTVQGWGNQPQHFGDGTRLSIL.

The rearrangement joins TRBV13 to TRBJ1-2; 8 nucleotides match TRBD1. CDR1 is PRHDT and CDR2 is FYEKMQ in the germline V gene (reference sequence). The CDR3 sequence is 18 residues long. With 5 bases clipped from V and 1 base from J, the junction kept 15 bases outside the gene matches. In DNA form, the CDR3 reads TGTGCCAGCAGCCAGGAACCTTCCGGGACAGGTTTTAACTATGGCTACACCTTC. Its protein is CASSQEPSGTGFNYGYTF.

The V call is TRBV9, the J call TRBJ2-1; 11 bases line up with TRBD2. CDR3 length equals 15 residues. Looked up from germline, CDR1 is SGDLS and CDR2 is YYNGEE. Germline trimming cut 4 bases from V and 5 bases from J; bases unmatched to any gene: 5. CDR3 coding DNA: TGTGCCAGCAGCCTCGGGACTAGCGGAAACAATGAGCAGTTCTTC. Translation: CASSLGTSGNNEQFF. Full variable domain (outside the CDR3, taken from reference TRBV9 and TRBJ2-1): DSGVTQTPKHLITATGQRVTLRCSPRSGDLSVYWYQQSLDQGLQFLIQYYNGEERAKGNILERFSAQQFPDLHSELNLSSLELGDSALYFCASSLGTSGNNEQFFGPGTRLTVL.

This rearrangement joins TRBV7-6 to TRBJ2-1, with a tentative D call TRBD2 (6 bases). Germline values: CDR1 SGHVS, CDR2 FNYEAQ. Trimming cost V 0 bases and J 2 bases, with 11 bases left between them. The CDR3 consists of 16 residues. Written as DNA, the CDR3 is TGTGCCAGCAGCTTAGCTACGGGAGAGGCCTACAATGAGCAGTTCTTC. Protein: CASSLATGEAYNEQFF. Filled out from reference TRBV7-6 and TRBJ2-1, the complete variable domain reads GAGVSQSPRYKVTKRGQDVALRCDPISGHVSLYWYRQALGQGPEFLTYFNYEAQQDKSGLPNDRFSAERPEGSISTLTIQRTEQRDSAMYRCASSLATGEAYNEQFFGPGTRLTVL.

Details on this clone: Other DNA sequences within the sample encode an identical CDR3. This rearrangement joins TRBV5-1 to TRBJ2-1; 13 bases match TRBD2. After removal of 4 bases from V and 6 bases from J, the junction contained 4 bases not matched to a gene. The CDR3 consists of 15 residues. The germline V gene has CDR1 SGHRS and CDR2 YFSETQ. Here the CDR3 DNA reads TGCGCCAGCAGCCCGGGACTAGCGGGGATCAATGAGCAGTTCTTC. Translation: CASSPGLAGINEQFF.

The V gene is TRBV7-6, the J gene TRBJ2-5; D may correspond to TRBD1 or TRBD2 (5 bases each). Trimming left V 1 base short and J 5 bases short, with 11 bases between. The CDR3 sequence is 14 residues long. Germline V gene lookup returns CDR1 SGHVS and CDR2 FNYEAQ. CDR3 DNA sequence: TGTGCCAGCAGCTTAGGAGGGGTAGGCGAGACCCAGTACTTC. This translates into CASSLGGVGETQYF. Supplemented by reference TRBV7-6 and TRBJ2-5, the full variable domain reads GAGVSQSPRYKVTKRGQDVALRCDPISGHVSLYWYRQALGQGPEFLTYFNYEAQQDKSGLPNDRFSAERPEGSISTLTIQRTEQRDSAMYRCASSLGGVGETQYFGPGTRLLVL.

This sequence joins TRBV5-1 and TRBJ2-7, with 8 bases lining up with TRBD1. V lost 4 bases and J lost 5; bases outside the gene matches: 2. CDR3 length equals 12 residues. From germline, CDR1 is SGHRS and CDR2 YFSETQ. The CDR3 sequence: CASSATGDEQYF. For the CDR3, the DNA is TGCGCCAGCAGCGCGACAGGGGACGAGCAGTACTTC.